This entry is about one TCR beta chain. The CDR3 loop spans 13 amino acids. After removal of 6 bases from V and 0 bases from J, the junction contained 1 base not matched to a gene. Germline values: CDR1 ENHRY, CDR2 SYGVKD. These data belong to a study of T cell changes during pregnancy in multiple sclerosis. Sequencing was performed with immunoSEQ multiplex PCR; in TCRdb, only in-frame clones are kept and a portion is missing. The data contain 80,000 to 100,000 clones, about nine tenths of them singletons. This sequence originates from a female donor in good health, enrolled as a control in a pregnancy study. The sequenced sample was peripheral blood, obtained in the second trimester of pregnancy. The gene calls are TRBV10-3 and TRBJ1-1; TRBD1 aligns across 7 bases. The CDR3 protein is CAIRGQLNTEAFF. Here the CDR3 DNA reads TGTGCCATCAGGGGACAGCTGAACACTGAAGCTTTCTTT.